This is a list of T cell receptor beta chains from one sample in a study of identical twins. TCRdb re-called the 5' RACE reads with MiXCR, one entry per CDR3 protein. The data show nearly 900,000 distinct CDR3 sequences, with 12% seen just once and under 2% held by the top ten. These records were also assigned to another study, of yellow fever vaccine responses in identical twins.

Source material: PBMCs. These receptors originate from a woman aged 18-29 years in good health. The CDR3 runs from the conserved cysteine through the conserved F or W. The D gene is left open where the match is weak. The size of a clone is reported for some rows only, either as once, few or many, or as a class for expanded clones.

j_gene	abundance	d_gene	v_gene	CDR3aa	CDR3nt
TRBJ2-2	few	NA	TRBV5-1	CASSLRSGQNTGELFF	TGCGCCAGCAGCTTGAGAAGCGGGCAGAACACCGGGGAGCTGTTTTTT
TRBJ2-1	few	NA	TRBV11-2	CASSLTPETRQFF	TGTGCCAGCAGCTTAACTCCAGAGACAAGGCAGTTCTTC
TRBJ2-2	few	NA	TRBV2	CASSVGLAGELFF	TGTGCCAGCAGTGTGGGCCTGGCCGGGGAGCTGTTTTTT
TRBJ2-1	many	TRBD2	TRBV10-3	CAISEGLAGGNEQFF	TGTGCCATCAGTGAGGGCCTAGCGGGGGGCAATGAGCAGTTCTTC
TRBJ2-1	many	TRBD2	TRBV4-1	CASSQVGAGVPNEQFF	TGCGCCAGCAGCCAAGTTGGAGCGGGAGTGCCTAATGAGCAGTTCTTC
TRBJ2-5	few	TRBD2	TRBV12-3/TRBV12-4	CASSFGGGKTQYF	TGTGCCAGCAGTTTCGGGGGGGGGAAGACCCAGTACTTC
TRBJ2-7	NA	TRBD2	TRBV20-1	CSAKSLAGGHYEQYF	TGCAGTGCTAAATCACTAGCGGGAGGTCACTACGAGCAGTACTTC
TRBJ1-4	NA	NA	TRBV27	CASSFRPTNEKLFF	TGTGCCAGCAGTTTCCGGCCGACTAATGAAAAACTGTTTTTT
TRBJ2-3	NA	TRBD2	TRBV20-1	CSASTSGTSTDTQYF	TGCAGTGCGTCGACTAGCGGAACTAGCACAGATACGCAGTATTTT
TRBJ1-3	NA	NA	TRBV12-3/TRBV12-4	CASSLAQSGGNTIYF	TGTGCCAGCAGTTTGGCCCAGAGTGGAGGAAACACCATATATTTT
TRBJ2-1	many	TRBD2	TRBV11-2	CASSSDSEIAGEQFF	TGTGCCAGCAGCTCGGACAGCGAAATAGCGGGAGAGCAGTTCTTC
TRBJ2-1	once	TRBD2	TRBV7-9	CASSQIPTSGTNNEQFF	TGTGCCAGCAGCCAAATCCCCACTAGCGGGACTAACAATGAGCAGTTCTTC
TRBJ2-2	few	NA	TRBV25-1	CASVNRGTGELFF	TGTGCCAGCGTAAATAGAGGGACCGGGGAGCTGTTTTTT
TRBJ1-2	few	NA	TRBV6-5	CASSYSGPNYGYTF	TGTGCCAGCAGTTACTCGGGGCCTAACTATGGCTACACCTTC
TRBJ2-3	few	NA	TRBV5-1	CASSYDSMEGDLDTQYF	TGCGCCAGCAGCTACGACTCGATGGAAGGCGACCTGGATACGCAGTATTTT
TRBJ2-3	NA	TRBD1	TRBV2	CASTAGTGTTDTQYF	TGTGCCAGCACCGCCGGGACAGGGACCACAGATACGCAGTATTTT
TRBJ1-4	few	NA	TRBV3-1	CASSQVSAGIPRELFF	TGTGCCAGCAGCCAAGTTTCCGCAGGGATCCCAAGGGAACTGTTTTTT
TRBJ1-2	few	NA	TRBV29-1	CSAGTGSYTF	TGCAGCGCTGGGACGGGTAGCTACACCTTC
TRBJ2-1	many	TRBD1	TRBV5-1	CASSLLGQGANEQFF	TGCGCCAGCAGCTTGTTGGGACAGGGAGCCAATGAGCAGTTCTTC
TRBJ2-1	few	NA	TRBV10-3	CAISESGLASSYNEQFF	TGTGCCATCAGTGAGTCAGGGCTGGCTAGCTCCTACAATGAGCAGTTCTTC
TRBJ2-5	few	TRBD1	TRBV7-8	CASSSPLVQGEQETQYF	TGTGCCAGCAGCTCCCCACTCGTCCAGGGGGAACAAGAGACCCAGTACTTC
TRBJ2-3	many	TRBD1	TRBV5-1	CASSLQGVGTDTQYF	TGCGCCAGCAGCCTACAGGGGGTCGGCACAGATACGCAGTATTTT
TRBJ1-3	NA	NA	TRBV7-2	CASSLAFTVGNTIYF	TGTGCCAGCAGCTTAGCATTCACAGTTGGAAACACCATATATTTT
TRBJ1-6	few	NA	TRBV3-1	CASSPWDYLSPLHF	TGTGCCAGCAGCCCGTGGGACTACCTTTCACCCCTCCACTTT
TRBJ2-7	NA	TRBD2	TRBV27	CASRGWREDHEQYF	TGTGCCAGCCGCGGATGGCGGGAGGACCACGAGCAGTACTTC
TRBJ2-6	few	NA	TRBV5-8	CASSLVFAGVGANVLTF	TGTGCCAGCAGCTTGGTTTTTGCAGGGGTTGGGGCCAACGTCCTGACTTTC
TRBJ2-3	NA	TRBD2	TRBV7-8	CASSFDDRGREDTQYF	TGTGCCAGCAGCTTCGACGATCGCGGGAGGGAAGATACGCAGTATTTT
TRBJ2-2	NA	NA	TRBV5-1	CASSPYVGSRSGELFF	TGCGCCAGCAGCCCTTATGTGGGTTCGAGGTCCGGGGAGCTGTTTTTT